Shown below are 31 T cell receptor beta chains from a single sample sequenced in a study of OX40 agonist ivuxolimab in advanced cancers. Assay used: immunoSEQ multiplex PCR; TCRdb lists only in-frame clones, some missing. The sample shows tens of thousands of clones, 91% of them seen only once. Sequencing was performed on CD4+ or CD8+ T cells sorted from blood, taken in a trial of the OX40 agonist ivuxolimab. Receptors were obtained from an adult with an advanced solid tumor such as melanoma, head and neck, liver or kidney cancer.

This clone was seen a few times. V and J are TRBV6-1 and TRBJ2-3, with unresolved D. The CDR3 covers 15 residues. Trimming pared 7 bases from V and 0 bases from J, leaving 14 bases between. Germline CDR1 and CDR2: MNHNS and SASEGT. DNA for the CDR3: TGTGCCAGCAACAGTCGGCGACCTAGCACAGATACGCAGTATTTT. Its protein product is CASNSRRPSTDTQYF.

CDR3 nucleotide sequence: TGTGCCAGCAGCTTGGTTTACGGGGAGGTCCTTTCACCCCTCCACTTT. This gives the protein CASSLVYGEVLSPLHF. The chain uses TRBV5-4 and TRBJ1-6; D call uncertain. The CDR3 runs to 16 residues. Germline V gene lookup returns CDR1 SGHNT and CDR2 YYREEE (reference sequence). V was clipped by 0 bases and J by 9 bases, with 16 bases between them. The variable domain in full, completed from reference TRBV5-4 and TRBJ1-6, reads ETGVTQSPTHLIKTRGQQVTLRCSSQSGHNTVSWYQQALGQGPQFIFQYYREEENGRGNFPPRFSGLQFPNYSSELNVNALELDDSALYLCASSLVYGEVLSPLHFGNGTRLTVT.

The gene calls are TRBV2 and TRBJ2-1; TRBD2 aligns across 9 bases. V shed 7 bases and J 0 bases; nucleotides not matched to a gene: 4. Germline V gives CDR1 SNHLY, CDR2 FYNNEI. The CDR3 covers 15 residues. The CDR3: CASTWTSASYNEQFF. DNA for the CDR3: TGTGCCAGCACCTGGACTAGCGCCTCCTACAATGAGCAGTTCTTC.

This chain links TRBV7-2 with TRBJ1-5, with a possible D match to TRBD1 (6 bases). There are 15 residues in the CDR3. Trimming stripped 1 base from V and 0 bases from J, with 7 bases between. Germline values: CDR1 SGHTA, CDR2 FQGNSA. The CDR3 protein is CASSLVQGSNQPQHF. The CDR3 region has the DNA TGTGCCAGCAGCTTAGTACAGGGTAGCAATCAGCCCCAGCATTTT.

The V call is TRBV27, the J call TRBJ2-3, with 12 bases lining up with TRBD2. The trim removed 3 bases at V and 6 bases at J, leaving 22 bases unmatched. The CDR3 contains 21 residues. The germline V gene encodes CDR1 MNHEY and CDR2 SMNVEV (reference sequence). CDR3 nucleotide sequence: TGTGCCAGCAGTTTTCGACAGGGGAAGGTCCTAGCGGGAGGGCGCGGGGATACGCAGTATTTT. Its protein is CASSFRQGKVLAGGRGDTQYF.

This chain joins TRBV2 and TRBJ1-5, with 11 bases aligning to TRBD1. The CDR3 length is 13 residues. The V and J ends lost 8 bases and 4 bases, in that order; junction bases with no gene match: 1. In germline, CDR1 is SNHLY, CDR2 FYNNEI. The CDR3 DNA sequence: TGTGCCAGCGGGACAGGGGGTAATCAGCCCCAGCATTTT. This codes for CASGTGGNQPQHF.

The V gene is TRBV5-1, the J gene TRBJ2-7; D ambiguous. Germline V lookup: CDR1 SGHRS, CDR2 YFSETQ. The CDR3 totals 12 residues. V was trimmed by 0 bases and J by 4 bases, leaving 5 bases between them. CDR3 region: CASSLGMYEQYF. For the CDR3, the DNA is TGCGCCAGCAGCTTGGGAATGTACGAGCAGTACTTC.

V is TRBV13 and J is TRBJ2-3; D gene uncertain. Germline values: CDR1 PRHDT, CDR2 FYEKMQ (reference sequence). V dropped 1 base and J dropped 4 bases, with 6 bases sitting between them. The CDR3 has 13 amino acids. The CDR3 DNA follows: TGTGCCAGCAGCTTAGCCCCGGCAGATACGCAGTATTTT. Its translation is CASSLAPADTQYF.

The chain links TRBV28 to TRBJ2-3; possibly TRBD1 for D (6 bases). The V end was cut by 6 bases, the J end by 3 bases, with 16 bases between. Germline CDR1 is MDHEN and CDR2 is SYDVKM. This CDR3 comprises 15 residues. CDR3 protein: CASSYGAGETDTQYF. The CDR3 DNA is TGTGCCAGCAGCTACGGGGCAGGGGAGACAGATACGCAGTATTTT.

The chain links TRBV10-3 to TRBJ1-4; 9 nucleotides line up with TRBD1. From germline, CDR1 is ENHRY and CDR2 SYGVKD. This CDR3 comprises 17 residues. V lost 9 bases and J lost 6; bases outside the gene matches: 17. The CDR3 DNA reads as TGTGCCATAGGTGGTAGGAGAGCTTACAGGGGGCATGAAAAACTGTTTTTT. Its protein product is CAIGGRRAYRGHEKLFF.

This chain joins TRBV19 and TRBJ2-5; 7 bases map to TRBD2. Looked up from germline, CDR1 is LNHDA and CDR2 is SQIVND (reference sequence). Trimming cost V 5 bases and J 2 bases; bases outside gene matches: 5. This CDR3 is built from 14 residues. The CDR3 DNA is TGTGCCAGTAGTTCCTCGGGGGGACAAGAGACCCAGTACTTC. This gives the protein CASSSSGGQETQYF.

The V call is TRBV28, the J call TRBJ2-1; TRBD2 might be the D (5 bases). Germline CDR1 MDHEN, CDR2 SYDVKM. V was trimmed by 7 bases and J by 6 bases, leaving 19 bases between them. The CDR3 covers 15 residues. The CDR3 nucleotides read TGTGCCAGCACCCTCCTGGGCGAGAGCGGCAATGAGCAGTTCTTC. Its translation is CASTLLGESGNEQFF.

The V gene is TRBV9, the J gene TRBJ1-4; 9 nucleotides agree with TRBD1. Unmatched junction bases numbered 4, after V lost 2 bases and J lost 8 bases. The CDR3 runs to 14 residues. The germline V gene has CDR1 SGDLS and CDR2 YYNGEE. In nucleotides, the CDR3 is TGTGCCAGCAGCGTCGACAGGGGGAGGGAAAAACTGTTTTTT. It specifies CASSVDRGREKLFF.

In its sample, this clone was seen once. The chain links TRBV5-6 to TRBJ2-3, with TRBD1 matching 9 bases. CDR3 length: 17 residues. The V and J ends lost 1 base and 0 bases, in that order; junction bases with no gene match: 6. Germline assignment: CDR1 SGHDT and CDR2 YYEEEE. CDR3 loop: CASSLFGTGYSTDTQYF. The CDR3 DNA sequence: TGTGCCAGCAGCTTGTTTGGGACAGGGTACAGCACAGATACGCAGTATTTT.

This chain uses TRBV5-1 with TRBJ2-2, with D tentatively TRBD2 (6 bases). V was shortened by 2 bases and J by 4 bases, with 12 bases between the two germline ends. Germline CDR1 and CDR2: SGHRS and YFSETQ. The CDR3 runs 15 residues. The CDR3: CASSLRAGATGELFF. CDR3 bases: TGCGCCAGCAGCTTAAGAGCGGGCGCCACCGGGGAGCTGTTTTTT.

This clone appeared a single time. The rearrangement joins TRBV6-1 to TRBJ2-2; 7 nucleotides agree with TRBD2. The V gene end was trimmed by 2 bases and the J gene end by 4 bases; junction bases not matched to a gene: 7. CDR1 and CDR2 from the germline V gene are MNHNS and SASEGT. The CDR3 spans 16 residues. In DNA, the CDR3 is TGTGCCAGCAGTGAATCTAGGGACTATACCACCGGGGAGCTGTTTTTT. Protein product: CASSESRDYTTGELFF.

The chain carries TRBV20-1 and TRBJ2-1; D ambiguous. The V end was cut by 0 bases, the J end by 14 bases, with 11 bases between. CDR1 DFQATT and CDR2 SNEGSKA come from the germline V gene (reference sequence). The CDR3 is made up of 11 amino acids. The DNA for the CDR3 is TGCAGTGCTAGAGATGGGGTTAGGGAGTTCTTC. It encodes CSARDGVREFF.

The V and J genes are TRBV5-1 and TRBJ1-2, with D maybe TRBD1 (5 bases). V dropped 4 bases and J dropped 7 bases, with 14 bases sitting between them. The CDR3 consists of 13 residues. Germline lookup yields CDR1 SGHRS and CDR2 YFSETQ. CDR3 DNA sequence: TGCGCCAGCAGCGTCCGGGACCTCTCTGGCTACACCTTC. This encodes CASSVRDLSGYTF.

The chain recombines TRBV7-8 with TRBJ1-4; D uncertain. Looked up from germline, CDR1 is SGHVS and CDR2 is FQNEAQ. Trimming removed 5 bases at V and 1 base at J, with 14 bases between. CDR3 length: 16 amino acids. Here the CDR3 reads CASSPRGVQTNEKLFF. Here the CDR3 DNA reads TGTGCCAGCAGCCCGCGTGGGGTTCAAACTAATGAAAAACTGTTTTTT.

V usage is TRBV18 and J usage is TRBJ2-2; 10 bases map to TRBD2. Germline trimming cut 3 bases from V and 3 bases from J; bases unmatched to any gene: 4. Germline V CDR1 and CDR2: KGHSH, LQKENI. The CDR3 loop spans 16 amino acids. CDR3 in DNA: TGTGCCAGCTCACCGACTAGCGGGCAGGACACCGGGGAGCTGTTTTTT. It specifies CASSPTSGQDTGELFF. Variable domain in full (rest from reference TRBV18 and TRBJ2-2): NAGVMQNPRHLVRRRGQEARLRCSPMKGHSHVYWYRQLPEEGLKFMVYLQKENIIDESGMPKERFSAEFPKEGPSILRIQQVVRGDSAAYFCASSPTSGQDTGELFFGEGSRLTVL.

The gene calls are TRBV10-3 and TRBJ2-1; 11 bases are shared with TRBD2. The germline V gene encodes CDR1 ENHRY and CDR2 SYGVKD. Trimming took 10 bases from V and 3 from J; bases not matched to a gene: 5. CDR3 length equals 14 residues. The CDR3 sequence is CATTSGGFYNEQFF. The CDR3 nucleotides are TGTGCCACCACTAGCGGGGGTTTCTACAATGAGCAGTTCTTC.

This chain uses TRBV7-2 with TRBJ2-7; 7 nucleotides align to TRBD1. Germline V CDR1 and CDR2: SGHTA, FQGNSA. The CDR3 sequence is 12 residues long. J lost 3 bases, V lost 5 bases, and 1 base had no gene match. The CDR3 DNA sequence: TGTGCCAGCAGCGGGGACAGCTACGAGCAGTACTTC. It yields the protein CASSGDSYEQYF.

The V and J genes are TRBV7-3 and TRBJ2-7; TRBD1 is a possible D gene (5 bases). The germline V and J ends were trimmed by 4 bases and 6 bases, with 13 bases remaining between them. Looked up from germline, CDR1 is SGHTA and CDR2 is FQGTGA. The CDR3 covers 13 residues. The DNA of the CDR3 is TGTGCCAGCAGCTCCGCGCAGGGTGGCGAGCAGTACTTC. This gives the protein CASSSAQGGEQYF.

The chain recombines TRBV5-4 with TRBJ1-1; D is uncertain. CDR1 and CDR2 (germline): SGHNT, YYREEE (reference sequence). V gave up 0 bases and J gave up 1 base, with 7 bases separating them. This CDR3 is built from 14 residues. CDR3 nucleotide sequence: TGTGCCAGCAGCTTGGGTTTCGGGAACACTGAAGCTTTCTTT. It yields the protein CASSLGFGNTEAFF.

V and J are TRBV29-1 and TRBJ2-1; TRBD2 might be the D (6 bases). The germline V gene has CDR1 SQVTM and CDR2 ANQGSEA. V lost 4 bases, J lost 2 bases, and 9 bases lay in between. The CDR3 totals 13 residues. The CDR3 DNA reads TGCAGCGTTGGGGGACTCCCCTACAATGAGCAGTTCTTC. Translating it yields CSVGGLPYNEQFF.

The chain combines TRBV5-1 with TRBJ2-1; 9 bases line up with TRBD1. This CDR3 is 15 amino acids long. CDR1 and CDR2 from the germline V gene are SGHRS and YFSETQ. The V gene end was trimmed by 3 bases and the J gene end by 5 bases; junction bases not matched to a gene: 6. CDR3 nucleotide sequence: TGCGCCAGCAGCTCACCGGACAGGGGAGACAATGAGCAGTTCTTC. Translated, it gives CASSSPDRGDNEQFF.

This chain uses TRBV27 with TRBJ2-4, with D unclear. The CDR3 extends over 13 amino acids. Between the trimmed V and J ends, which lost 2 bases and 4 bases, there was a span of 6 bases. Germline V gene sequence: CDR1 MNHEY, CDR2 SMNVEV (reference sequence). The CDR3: CASSLTRKNIQYF. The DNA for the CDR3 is TGTGCCAGCAGTTTAACGCGGAAAAACATTCAGTACTTC.

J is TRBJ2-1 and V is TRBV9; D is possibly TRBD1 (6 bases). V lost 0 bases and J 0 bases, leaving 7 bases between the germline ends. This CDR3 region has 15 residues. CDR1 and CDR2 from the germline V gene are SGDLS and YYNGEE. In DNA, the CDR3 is TGTGCCAGCAGCGTAGAGGGGGACTCCTACAATGAGCAGTTCTTC. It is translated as CASSVEGDSYNEQFF.

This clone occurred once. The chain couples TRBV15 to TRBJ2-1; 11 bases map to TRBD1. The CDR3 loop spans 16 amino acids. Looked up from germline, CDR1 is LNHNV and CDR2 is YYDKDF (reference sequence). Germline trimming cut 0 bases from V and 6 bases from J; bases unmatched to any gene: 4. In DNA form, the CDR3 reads TGTGCCACCAGCAGAGATATTGGGACAGGGGGCAATGAGCAGTTCTTC. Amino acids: CATSRDIGTGGNEQFF.

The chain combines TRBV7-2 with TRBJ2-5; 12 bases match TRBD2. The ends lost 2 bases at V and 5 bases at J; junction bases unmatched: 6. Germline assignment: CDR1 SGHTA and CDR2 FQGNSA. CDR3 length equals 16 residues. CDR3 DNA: TGTGCCAGCAGCTTATCTAGCGGGAGGGCGCGGGAGACCCAGTACTTC. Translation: CASSLSSGRARETQYF.

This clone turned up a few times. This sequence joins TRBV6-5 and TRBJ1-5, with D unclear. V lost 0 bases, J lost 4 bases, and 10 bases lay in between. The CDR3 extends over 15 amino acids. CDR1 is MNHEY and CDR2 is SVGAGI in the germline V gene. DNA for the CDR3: TGTGCCAGCAGTTACTCGAAACGGAATAATCAGCCCCAGCATTTT. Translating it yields CASSYSKRNNQPQHF.